This entry is about one T cell receptor beta chain. CDR1 and CDR2 from the germline V gene are DFQATT and SNEGSKA (reference sequence). V was cut by 8 bases and J by 9 bases, with 13 bases left in between. This CDR3 contains 10 residues. Clones were sequenced by immunoSEQ multiplex PCR, and TCRdb holds only the in-frame ones, with some missing. Among 45,000 or so clones listed, around nine tenths were seen once. This sample was included in a study of blood T cell repertoires in COVID-19. The receptor was derived from a man between 40 and 49 years old with COVID-19, enrolled during active disease. Sequencing was done on a sample of peripheral blood. This chain joins TRBV20-1 and TRBJ1-2; TRBD1 is a possible D gene (5 bases). CDR3 region: CSPGGRSYTF. CDR3 nucleotides: TGCAGTCCCGGGGGAAGGAGCTACACCTTC.